The 23 T cell receptor beta chains in this list originate from one sample, sequenced in a study of shared clonotypes between healthy human individuals. This table comes from immunoSEQ multiplex PCR, and its TCRdb copy is limited to in-frame clones, with some not included. The profile covers fewer than 1.8 million clones, with approximately 98.5% appearing a single time and about 0.34% taken by the ten largest. Sequenced input: naive CD4+ T cells sorted from blood. The subset here: CD45RA+ positively selected. These receptors all stem from a man under 40 in good health.

J is TRBJ1-5 and V is TRBV10-1; D uncertain. CDR1 WNHNN and CDR2 SYGVQD come from the germline V gene (reference sequence). This CDR3 region has 13 residues. Deletions cut 2 bases from V and 5 bases from J, with 7 bases between. The CDR3 protein is CASSEQLYQPQHF. As DNA, the CDR3 is TGCGCCAGCAGTGAGCAACTTTATCAGCCCCAGCATTTT.

This clone was observed a few times. CDR3 protein: CASSLSTSGSSGELFF. CDR3 DNA: TGTGCCAGCAGCTTATCGACTAGCGGGAGTTCCGGGGAGCTGTTTTTT. The J gene is TRBJ2-2, the V gene TRBV11-2, with 12 bases identical to TRBD2. Germline V gene sequence: CDR1 SGHAT, CDR2 FQNNGV. The CDR3 consists of 16 residues. V was clipped by 2 bases and J by 6 bases; unmatched bases: 4.

The chain employs TRBV9 and TRBJ1-1; D is undetermined. CDR1 is SGDLS, CDR2 YYNGEE, per germline. The CDR3 runs 14 residues. The V end was cut by 0 bases, the J end by 0 bases, with 6 bases between. CDR3 protein: CASSVVGMNTEAFF. The CDR3 DNA follows: TGTGCCAGCAGCGTAGTGGGGATGAACACTGAAGCTTTCTTT.

The chain combines TRBV15 with TRBJ2-7; 9 bases align to TRBD2. J was trimmed by 9 bases and V by 3 bases; bases with no gene match: 15. The CDR3 runs 16 residues. The germline V gene has CDR1 LNHNV and CDR2 YYDKDF (reference sequence). The CDR3 DNA reads as TGTGCCACCAGCAGGGGTTCTGTAGCGGGAGATTTCGTGCAGTACTTC. This translates into CATSRGSVAGDFVQYF. Based on the CDR3 plus reference TRBV15 and TRBJ2-7, the full variable domain is DAMVIQNPRYQVTQFGKPVTLSCSQTLNHNVMYWYQQKSSQAPKLLFHYYDKDFNNEADTPDNFQSRRPNTSFCFLDIRSPGLGDTAMYLCATSRGSVAGDFVQYFGPGTRLTVT.

This sequence joins TRBV6-1 and TRBJ2-7; the D gene is possibly TRBD2 (6 bases). CDR3 length equals 15 residues. V lost 4 bases and J 3 bases, leaving 16 bases between the germline ends. Germline assignment: CDR1 MNHNS and CDR2 SASEGT. The CDR3 protein is CASSAHRTISYEQYF. The CDR3 DNA sequence: TGTGCCAGCAGTGCTCATAGGACTATTAGCTACGAGCAGTACTTC.

The rearrangement uses TRBV19 and TRBJ1-5; D not resolved. The CDR3 is 14 residues long. Germline V gene lookup returns CDR1 LNHDA and CDR2 SQIVND (reference sequence). V was clipped by 6 bases and J by 1 base, with 10 bases between them. CDR3: CASRGLPSNQPQHF. The DNA for the CDR3 is TGTGCCAGTAGGGGTCTCCCGAGCAATCAGCCCCAGCATTTT.

This clone was detected only once. The chain couples TRBV28 to TRBJ2-5, with D uncertain. The germline gives CDR1 MDHEN, CDR2 SYDVKM. V was pared by 6 bases and J by 0 bases, with 11 bases between. This CDR3 contains 14 residues. The CDR3 protein is CASRMTVNQETQYF. The CDR3 nucleotides read TGTGCCAGCAGAATGACGGTAAACCAAGAGACCCAGTACTTC.

The chain links TRBV19 to TRBJ2-2, with 9 positions matching TRBD1. The ends lost 6 bases at V and 3 bases at J; junction bases unmatched: 8. Germline V gene data show CDR1 as LNHDA and CDR2 as SQIVND (reference sequence). The CDR3 is made up of 16 amino acids. CDR3 bases: TGTGCCAGTAGCACACAGGGGGCGCGGGACACCGGGGAGCTGTTTTTT. Residues: CASSTQGARDTGELFF.

The CDR3 here is CASSPGSGTGELFF. In nucleotides, the CDR3 is TGTGCCAGCAGCCCAGGTAGCGGAACCGGGGAGCTGTTTTTT. This chain connects TRBV11-3 to TRBJ2-2; D might be TRBD2 (6 bases). Germline lookup yields CDR1 SGHNT and CDR2 YENEEA. The CDR3 consists of 14 residues. Trimming pared 5 bases from V and 5 bases from J, leaving 12 bases between.

The chain carries TRBV30 and TRBJ1-5, with TRBD1 matching 10 bases. J lost 5 bases, V lost 0 bases, and 10 bases had no gene match. This CDR3 is built from 17 residues. Germline CDR1 reads GTSNPN; CDR2 reads SVGIG (reference sequence). DNA of the CDR3: TGTGCCTGGAGTGTACGGCCCGGGACAGGGGCCCATCAGCCCCAGCATTTT. This encodes CAWSVRPGTGAHQPQHF. Full variable domain (remainder filled in from reference TRBV30 and TRBJ1-5): SQTIHQWPATLVQPVGSPLSLECTVEGTSNPNLYWYRQAAGRGLQLLFYSVGIGQISSEVPQNLSASRPQDRQFILSSKKLLLSDSGFYLCAWSVRPGTGAHQPQHFGDGTRLSIL.

With regard to this clone: Other DNA sequences in the same sample also yield this CDR3. The V call is TRBV28, the J call TRBJ2-5; weak D call: TRBD1 (6 bases). Germline V gene sequence: CDR1 MDHEN, CDR2 SYDVKM. The CDR3 is 14 amino acids. Trimming stripped 4 bases from V and 0 bases from J, with 9 bases between. The CDR3 region is CASSSGQNQETQYF. CDR3 coding DNA: TGTGCCAGCAGTTCAGGACAGAACCAAGAGACCCAGTACTTC.

This clone came up once. The chain joins TRBV6-4 to TRBJ2-6; 11 bases match TRBD2. Germline V gives CDR1 MRHNA, CDR2 SNTAGT. The CDR3 length is 19 residues. The ends lost 4 bases at V and 0 bases at J; junction bases unmatched: 8. The CDR3, as DNA: TGTGCCAGCAGTGTAGTAGCGGGAGGGCCCGCCTCTGGGGCCAACGTCCTGACTTTC. Translated: CASSVVAGGPASGANVLTF.

The chain is built from TRBV7-3 and TRBJ2-2, with 13 bases matching TRBD2. CDR3 length: 16 residues. Germline lookup yields CDR1 SGHTA and CDR2 FQGTGA. J lost 5 bases, V lost 0 bases, and 0 bases had no gene match. The CDR3 sequence: CASSLTGLAGTGELFF. The CDR3 nucleotides are TGTGCCAGCAGCTTAACGGGACTAGCGGGGACCGGGGAGCTGTTTTTT.

This chain uses TRBV11-2 with TRBJ2-7; D ambiguous. V was trimmed by 2 bases and J by 5 bases, leaving 4 bases between them. This CDR3 has 11 amino acids. The germline V gene has CDR1 SGHAT and CDR2 FQNNGV. CDR3 sequence (DNA): TGTGCCAGCAGCTTAACCGACGAGCAGTACTTC. The encoded protein is CASSLTDEQYF.

Concerning this clone: In the same sample, other DNA sequences code for this CDR3. The chain employs TRBV9 and TRBJ2-1; tentatively, D is TRBD1 (5 bases). There are 14 residues in the CDR3. V was pared by 0 bases and J by 8 bases, with 12 bases between. Germline CDR1 reads SGDLS; CDR2 reads YYNGEE. The CDR3 here is CASSVEVEGDEQFF. The CDR3 bases are TGTGCCAGCAGCGTAGAGGTAGAAGGGGATGAGCAGTTCTTC.

This rearrangement joins TRBV27 to TRBJ2-7; D assignment may be TRBD1 or TRBD2 (7 bases each). V shed 6 bases and J shed 5 bases, with 32 bases lying between them. CDR3 length: 19 residues. CDR1 MNHEY and CDR2 SMNVEV come from the germline V gene (reference sequence). The CDR3 region is CASRLGGDVGDTGRDEQYF. CDR3 nucleotide sequence: TGTGCCAGCAGACTAGGGGGCGACGTTGGAGATACAGGGAGGGACGAGCAGTACTTC.

The chain links TRBV7-8 to TRBJ1-5; a weak D match, TRBD1 (5 bases). The CDR3 covers 15 residues. Trimming pared 5 bases from V and 0 bases from J, leaving 11 bases between. The germline V gene encodes CDR1 SGHVS and CDR2 FQNEAQ. The CDR3 is CASSPGRDSNQPQHF. In DNA form, the CDR3 reads TGTGCCAGCAGCCCGGGGCGGGATAGCAATCAGCCCCAGCATTTT.

The CDR3, as DNA: TGTGCCAGCAGTTACTCGCGACTCTTCTCTGGAAACACCATATATTTT. Protein: CASSYSRLFSGNTIYF. The V call is TRBV6-5, the J call TRBJ1-3, with D hard to call. This CDR3 is built from 16 residues. V lost 0 bases and J lost 0, with 9 bases in between. From germline, CDR1 is MNHEY and CDR2 SVGAGI.

The V and J genes are TRBV5-1 and TRBJ2-3, with a tentative D call TRBD2 (6 bases). V lost 1 base, J lost 3 bases, and 18 bases lay in between. Germline CDR1 SGHRS, CDR2 YFSETQ. This CDR3 has 17 residues. CDR3 in DNA: TGCGCCAGCAGCTTGTCGACTAGGGCCCAGGGAACAGATACGCAGTATTTT. It encodes CASSLSTRAQGTDTQYF. The full variable domain, in which reference TRBV5-1 and TRBJ2-3 provide the parts outside the CDR3, is KAGVTQTPRYLIKTRGQQVTLSCSPISGHRSVSWYQQTPGQGLQFLFEYFSETQRNKGNFPGRFSGRQFSNSRSEMNVSTLELGDSALYLCASSLSTRAQGTDTQYFGPGTRLTVL.

Of note for this clone: This specimen includes other DNA sequences encoding the same CDR3. V is TRBV18 and J is TRBJ1-2; no clear D gene. V shed 3 bases and J shed 3 bases, with 2 bases lying between them. CDR1 and CDR2 (germline): KGHSH, LQKENI. The CDR3 is made up of 11 amino acids. The CDR3 protein is CASSPDYGYTF. CDR3 in DNA: TGTGCCAGCTCACCGGACTATGGCTACACCTTC.

The J gene is TRBJ2-5, the V gene TRBV5-1; 8 nucleotides match TRBD2. Germline assignment: CDR1 SGHRS and CDR2 YFSETQ. V lost 3 bases, J lost 5 bases, and 6 bases stayed unmatched. The CDR3 loop spans 14 amino acids. The CDR3 sequence is CASSSGLVGETQYF. The DNA of the CDR3 is TGCGCCAGCAGCTCGGGACTAGTAGGCGAGACCCAGTACTTC.

V and J are TRBV7-2 and TRBJ2-1; a possible D gene is TRBD2 (5 bases). Germline lookup yields CDR1 SGHTA and CDR2 FQGNSA. The CDR3 contains 12 residues. The V end lost 5 bases, the J end lost 13 bases, and 15 bases lay between the germline ends. CDR3 protein: CASSMEVNPQFF. In nucleotides, the CDR3 is TGTGCCAGCAGCATGGAGGTCAATCCACAGTTCTTC.

This clone showed up just once. The chain combines TRBV10-2 with TRBJ2-4; D unresolved. Germline loops: CDR1 WSHSY, CDR2 SAAADI. This CDR3 has 11 residues. V was clipped by 2 bases and J by 6 bases, with 2 bases between them. Written as DNA, the CDR3 is TGCGCCAGCAGTGAGCCAAACATTCAGTACTTC. Amino acid sequence: CASSEPNIQYF.